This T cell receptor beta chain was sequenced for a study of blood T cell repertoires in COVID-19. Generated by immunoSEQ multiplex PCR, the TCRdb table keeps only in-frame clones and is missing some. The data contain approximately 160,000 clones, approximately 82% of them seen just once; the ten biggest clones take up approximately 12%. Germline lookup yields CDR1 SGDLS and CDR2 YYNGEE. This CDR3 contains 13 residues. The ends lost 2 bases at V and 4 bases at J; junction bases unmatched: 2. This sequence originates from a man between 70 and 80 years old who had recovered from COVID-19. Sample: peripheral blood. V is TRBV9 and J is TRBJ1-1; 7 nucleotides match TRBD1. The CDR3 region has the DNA TGTGCCAGCAGCGTCTCAGGGGGCACTGAAGCTTTCTTT. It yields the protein CASSVSGGTEAFF.